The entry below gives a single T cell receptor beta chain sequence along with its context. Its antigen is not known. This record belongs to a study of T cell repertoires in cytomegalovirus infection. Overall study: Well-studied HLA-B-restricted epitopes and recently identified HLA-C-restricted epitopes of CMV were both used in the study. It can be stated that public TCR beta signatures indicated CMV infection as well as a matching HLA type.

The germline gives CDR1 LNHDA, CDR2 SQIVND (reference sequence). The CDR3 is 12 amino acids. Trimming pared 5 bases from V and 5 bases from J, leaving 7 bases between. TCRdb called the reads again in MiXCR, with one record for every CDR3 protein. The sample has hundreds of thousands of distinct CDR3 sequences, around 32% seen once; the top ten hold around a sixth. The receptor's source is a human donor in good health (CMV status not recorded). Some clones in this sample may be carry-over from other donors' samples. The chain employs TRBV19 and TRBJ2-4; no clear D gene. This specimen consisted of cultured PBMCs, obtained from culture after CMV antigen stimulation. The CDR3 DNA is TGTGCCAGTAGTCACCTTGAAAACATTCAGTACTTC. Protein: CASSHLENIQYF.